This is a list of T cell receptor beta chains from one sample in a study of blood T cells in healthy people across ages. TCRdb itself ran the 5' RACE reads through MiXCR, one entry per CDR3 protein. The sample includes hundreds of thousands of distinct CDR3 sequences, 45% to 70% of them seen just once. The specimen was blood. The receptors come from a man between 35 and 55 years old in good health. CDR3s include the opening cysteine and the closing phenylalanine or tryptophan. Each record gives: V gene, J gene, D gene, clone size, CDR3 DNA, CDR3 protein. A D gene is named only where the DNA matches it firmly. Clone size is given for some rows only: seen once, a few or many times, or a class if the clone is expanded.

V: TRBV5-4; J: TRBJ2-7; D: -; size: -; DNA: TGTGCCAGCAGGCAGGGAATGGGGAGTTACGAGCAGTACTTC; CDR3: CASRQGMGSYEQYF
V: TRBV27; J: TRBJ2-7; D: TRBD2; size: -; DNA: TGTGCCAGCAGTTTCCGGGGGGTTCTACCAGCCACCTACGAGCAGTACTTC; CDR3: CASSFRGVLPATYEQYF
V: TRBV18; J: TRBJ2-5; D: TRBD1; size: many; DNA: TGTGCCAGCTCATTGGGACAGATTCAAGAGACCCAGTACTTC; CDR3: CASSLGQIQETQYF
V: TRBV9; J: TRBJ2-3; D: TRBD2; size: once; DNA: TGTGCCAGCAGCGTAGGCGCTAGCGGGAGGACCACAGATACGCAGTATTTT; CDR3: CASSVGASGRTTDTQYF
V: TRBV10-3; J: TRBJ2-7; D: TRBD1; size: -; DNA: TGTGCCATCAGTGAGTTGAGACAGGCTGGGACAGGGCGAAATGAGCAGTACTTC; CDR3: CAISELRQAGTGRNEQYF
V: TRBV28; J: TRBJ2-7; D: -; size: -; DNA: TGTGCCAGCAGTTCCCCCCTGACAGGAGTCTACGAGCAGTACTTC; CDR3: CASSSPLTGVYEQYF
V: TRBV7-2; J: TRBJ2-5; D: TRBD2; size: few; DNA: TGTGCCAGCAGCTTAGGGCTAGCGGGGGTTGGGGAGACCCAGTACTTC; CDR3: CASSLGLAGVGETQYF
V: TRBV6-5; J: TRBJ2-4; D: -; size: -; DNA: TGTGCCAGCGGGGCTGGTGGGACCAAAAACATTCAGTACTTC; CDR3: CASGAGGTKNIQYF
V: TRBV25-1; J: TRBJ2-7; D: TRBD1; size: few; DNA: TGTGCCAGCAGTGGAACAACGGACAGGGGCTGGATAAGGAGCTCCTACGAGCAGTACTTC; CDR3: CASSGTTDRGWIRSSYEQYF
V: TRBV2; J: TRBJ2-5; D: TRBD2; size: -; DNA: TGTGCCAGCGGGACTAGCGGCCTCCAAGAGACCCAGTACTTC; CDR3: CASGTSGLQETQYF
V: TRBV20-1; J: TRBJ1-5; D: -; size: -; DNA: TGCAGTGCAGAGCGCCGGGGGAATCAGCCCCAGCATTTT; CDR3: CSAERRGNQPQHF
V: TRBV7-2; J: TRBJ2-3; D: TRBD1; size: few; DNA: TGTGCCAGCAGCTTAGAGGGGGCCAGCACAGATACGCAGTATTTT; CDR3: CASSLEGASTDTQYF
V: TRBV29-1; J: TRBJ2-5; D: -; size: many; DNA: TGCAGCGTTGAAGATAACGGGACCCAGTACTTC; CDR3: CSVEDNGTQYF
V: TRBV27; J: TRBJ2-5; D: TRBD2; size: -; DNA: TGTGCCAGCAGTTCGCGGACTAGCGGAGGGGAGCAGTACTTC; CDR3: CASSSRTSGGEQYF
V: TRBV7-8; J: TRBJ2-5; D: -; size: few; DNA: TGTGCCAGCAGCTCAGCCAAACAGTGGGGGATAGAGACCCAGTACTTC; CDR3: CASSSAKQWGIETQYF
V: TRBV7-9; J: TRBJ2-5; D: -; size: few; DNA: TGTGCCAGCAGCTTATGGGGGAGGCCCCAAGAGACCCAGTACTTC; CDR3: CASSLWGRPQETQYF
V: TRBV12-3/TRBV12-4; J: TRBJ2-1; D: TRBD2; size: few; DNA: TGTGCCAGCGCCGGGCGGGGGGCCTGGAATGAGCAGTTCTTC; CDR3: CASAGRGAWNEQFF
V: TRBV20-1; J: TRBJ2-1; D: TRBD1; size: few; DNA: TGCAGTGCTAGTATGGGACAGAACTACAATGAGCAGTTCTTC; CDR3: CSASMGQNYNEQFF
V: TRBV5-5; J: TRBJ1-4; D: TRBD1; size: -; DNA: TGTGCCAGCAGCTTAAACAAGGGGGCAAGTTGGGAAAAACTGTTTTTT; CDR3: CASSLNKGASWEKLFF
V: TRBV20-1; J: TRBJ1-2; D: -; size: -; DNA: TGCAGTGCTAGAGATCTGAACAGGCGGGCCTATGGCTACACCTTC; CDR3: CSARDLNRRAYGYTF
V: TRBV12-3/TRBV12-4; J: TRBJ2-1; D: -; size: few; DNA: TGTGCCAGCAGTCGGTATGAGCAGTTCTTC; CDR3: CASSRYEQFF
V: TRBV29-1; J: TRBJ2-3; D: -; size: -; DNA: TGCAGCCCCGGGGGTGGGCGGGATACGCAGTATTTT; CDR3: CSPGGGRDTQYF
V: TRBV12-3/TRBV12-4; J: TRBJ2-5; D: -; size: -; DNA: TGTGCCAGCAGTTTCGCAGGAGTGGGGACTGGGTACCAAGAGACCCAGTACTTC; CDR3: CASSFAGVGTGYQETQYF
V: TRBV6-2/TRBV6-3; J: TRBJ2-7; D: -; size: once; DNA: TGTGCCAGCAGTTACTTCACCTCGAGCTCCTACGAGCAGTACTTC; CDR3: CASSYFTSSSYEQYF
V: TRBV7-9; J: TRBJ1-5; D: -; size: -; DNA: TGTGCCAGCAGCGTAGGAAACAACAATCAGCCCCAGCATTTT; CDR3: CASSVGNNNQPQHF
V: TRBV29-1; J: TRBJ2-5; D: TRBD2; size: -; DNA: TGCAGCGTTGTGGGAAGCGGGGGATTTCAAGAGACCCAGTACTTC; CDR3: CSVVGSGGFQETQYF
V: TRBV12-3/TRBV12-4; J: TRBJ2-5; D: -; size: few; DNA: TGTGCCAGCAGTTTTCAGGGGCCCGAGGTGGCGACCCAGTACTTC; CDR3: CASSFQGPEVATQYF
V: TRBV28; J: TRBJ2-3; D: -; size: -; DNA: TGTGCCAGCAGTCCCAGTTGGGGGGCGGACACAGATACGCAGTATTTT; CDR3: CASSPSWGADTDTQYF
V: TRBV13; J: TRBJ2-5; D: -; size: many; DNA: TGTGCCAGCAGCTCTCCCTTCCGGGGCCAAGAGACCCAGTACTTC; CDR3: CASSSPFRGQETQYF
V: TRBV4-2; J: TRBJ2-7; D: TRBD2; size: few; DNA: TGTGCCAGCAGCCAAGAGGGACTAGCGGTTGCTAATGAGCAGTACTTC; CDR3: CASSQEGLAVANEQYF
V: TRBV7-9; J: TRBJ2-1; D: TRBD1; size: once; DNA: TGTGCCAGCAGCTTAGAGGGGGCTAGGAGTAATGAGCAGTTCTTC; CDR3: CASSLEGARSNEQFF
V: TRBV29-1; J: TRBJ2-3; D: TRBD2; size: -; DNA: TGCAGCGTTTCCGGGACTACCTACACAGATACGCAGTATTTT; CDR3: CSVSGTTYTDTQYF
V: TRBV2; J: TRBJ1-6; D: -; size: -; DNA: TGTGCCAGCAGCCGTCGACGCCAGGACTATAATTCACCCCTCCACTTT; CDR3: CASSRRRQDYNSPLHF
V: TRBV10-3; J: TRBJ1-1; D: TRBD1; size: -; DNA: TGTGCCATCAGTAGACAGGGGGCGTCTGGCACTGAAGCTTTCTTT; CDR3: CAISRQGASGTEAFF
V: TRBV4-2; J: TRBJ2-1; D: -; size: few; DNA: TGTGCCAGCAGCCAAGGGTTGCCGGTCGATAGCTCCTACAATGAGCAGTTCTTC; CDR3: CASSQGLPVDSSYNEQFF
V: TRBV5-1; J: TRBJ1-6; D: -; size: once; DNA: TGCGCCAGCAGCCTAGAAGAGAGCACTAATTCACCCCTCCACTTT; CDR3: CASSLEESTNSPLHF
V: TRBV11-1; J: TRBJ1-1; D: TRBD1; size: once; DNA: TGTGCCAGCAGCTTAAACAGGGGGGGAACTGAAGCTTTCTTT; CDR3: CASSLNRGGTEAFF
V: TRBV5-8; J: TRBJ1-2; D: -; size: -; DNA: TGTGCCAGCAGCTTGGTAGGTCAGATGGGCTACACCTTC; CDR3: CASSLVGQMGYTF
V: TRBV27; J: TRBJ1-5; D: TRBD1; size: few; DNA: TGTGCCAGCAGTGACAGGGTGTTGCAGCCCCAGCATTTT; CDR3: CASSDRVLQPQHF
V: TRBV28; J: TRBJ1-2; D: TRBD1; size: -; DNA: TGTGCCAGCAGTTTAAATGGTATAGCAGGGGGCTATGGCTACACCTTC; CDR3: CASSLNGIAGGYGYTF
V: TRBV7-9; J: TRBJ2-7; D: TRBD1; size: -; DNA: TGTGCCAGCAGCTTATTACCGGGACAGGGTGGTAACGAGCAGTACTTC; CDR3: CASSLLPGQGGNEQYF
V: TRBV3-1; J: TRBJ2-7; D: -; size: -; DNA: TGTGCCAGCAGCCGCGCACCCTACAGGGGAGGAATCCACGAGCAGTACTTC; CDR3: CASSRAPYRGGIHEQYF
V: TRBV29-1; J: TRBJ2-1; D: TRBD2; size: -; DNA: TGCAGCGTCCACGGGGCGGGAGGGCACTACAATGAGCAGTTCTTC; CDR3: CSVHGAGGHYNEQFF